The 17 T cell receptor beta chains listed next were all sequenced from one sample in a study of CD8 T cells in Susac syndrome. Random-hexamer reverse transcription was applied to roughly 0.45 to 1 ug RNA. TCRdb called the immunoSEQ multiplex PCR reads again in MiXCR, with one record for every CDR3 protein. The profile shows some 220,000 distinct CDR3 sequences, roughly 96% of them singletons. The sample taken for sequencing was CD4+ T cells from PBMCs. These receptors all stem from a human donor with multiple sclerosis.

The chain couples TRBV2 to TRBJ1-2, with 8 bases identical to TRBD1. Germline V gene data show CDR1 as SNHLY and CDR2 as FYNNEI. The CDR3 has 15 amino acids. Trimming at V came to 8 bases and at J to 3 bases, leaving 11 bases not matched to a gene. The CDR3 DNA sequence: TGTGCCAGCCGCTTTGGTTCGACAGGGGACTATGGCTACACCTTC. Encoded protein: CASRFGSTGDYGYTF.

The chain joins TRBV27 to TRBJ2-1; D is possibly TRBD2 (5 bases). The V gene's germline CDR1 is MNHEY and CDR2 SMNVEV (reference sequence). The CDR3 is made up of 14 amino acids. Trimming took off 5 bases at V and 3 bases at J, with 11 bases between the two ends. The CDR3 nucleotides read TGTGCCAGCAGTGCCCTCGACTACTACAATGAGCAGTTCTTC. It specifies CASSALDYYNEQFF.

This chain uses TRBV29-1 with TRBJ1-1; D is ambiguous. This CDR3 comprises 11 residues. CDR1 is SQVTM, CDR2 ANQGSEA, per germline. V lost 5 bases to trimming and J lost 6 bases, with 10 bases between them. As DNA, the CDR3 is TGCAGCGTTAGTGATTTGGCTGAAGCTTTCTTT. Translated: CSVSDLAEAFF.

The rearrangement joins TRBV14 to TRBJ2-7; no definite D call. Germline CDR1 and CDR2: SGHDN and FVKESK. V was pared by 4 bases and J by 2 bases, with 9 bases between. The CDR3 sequence is 13 residues long. CDR3 region: CASSPDMAYEQYF. CDR3 coding DNA: TGTGCCAGCAGCCCCGACATGGCCTACGAGCAGTACTTC. The variable domain in full, completed from reference TRBV14 and TRBJ2-7, reads EAGVTQFPSHSVIEKGQTVTLRCDPISGHDNLYWYRRVMGKEIKFLLHFVKESKQDESGMPNNRFLAERTGGTYSTLKVQPAELEDSGVYFCASSPDMAYEQYFGPGTRLTVT.

The chain recombines TRBV10-3 with TRBJ2-7; D remains unclear. Germline lookup yields CDR1 ENHRY and CDR2 SYGVKD. Deletions cut 4 bases from V and 3 bases from J, with 10 bases between. This CDR3 has 13 amino acids. The CDR3: CAISGQSSYEQYF. CDR3 DNA: TGTGCCATCAGTGGGCAGAGTAGCTACGAGCAGTACTTC.

The genes are TRBV30 and TRBJ1-1; possible D gene TRBD1, 5 bases. Germline CDR1 GTSNPN, CDR2 SVGIG (reference sequence). The V end was cut by 4 bases, the J end by 5 bases, with 14 bases between. The CDR3 consists of 13 residues. The CDR3 DNA follows: TGTGCCTGGAATATGGGGGGAGCGACTGAAGCTTTCTTT. As protein: CAWNMGGATEAFF.

The gene calls are TRBV3-1 and TRBJ2-1; 9 nucleotides match TRBD1. The ends lost 4 bases at V and 4 bases at J; junction bases unmatched: 8. In germline, CDR1 is LGHDT, CDR2 YNNKEL (reference sequence). CDR3 size: 16 residues. For the CDR3, the DNA is TGTGCCAGCAGCCCTACCGGGACAGGGAAATACAATGAGCAGTTCTTC. Translating gives CASSPTGTGKYNEQFF.

The chain is built from TRBV2 and TRBJ1-5; 8 bases match TRBD1. V lost 6 bases to trimming and J lost 2 bases; unmatched junction nucleotides: 9. The CDR3 extends over 16 amino acids. Germline V gene sequence: CDR1 SNHLY, CDR2 FYNNEI. CDR3 DNA: TGTGCCAGCAGGAAGGACAGGGCGGGAGGCAATCAGCCCCAGCATTTT. Its protein product is CASRKDRAGGNQPQHF.

The chain is built from TRBV30 and TRBJ1-2; D not resolved. The germline V gene has CDR1 GTSNPN and CDR2 SVGIG (reference sequence). The CDR3 has 11 residues. Trimming removed 8 bases at V and 7 bases at J, with 14 bases between. CDR3 loop: CARAFMLGYTF. CDR3 DNA sequence: TGTGCCCGGGCTTTCATGCTTGGCTACACCTTC.

The V call is TRBV20-1, the J call TRBJ1-2; D is ambiguous. The CDR3 length is 13 residues. CDR1 is DFQATT and CDR2 is SNEGSKA in the germline V gene (reference sequence). V was trimmed by 6 bases and J by 6 bases, leaving 17 bases between them. CDR3 residues: CSAPHNRRDGYTF. In DNA, the CDR3 is TGCAGTGCCCCCCATAACCGGCGGGATGGCTACACCTTC.

The genes are TRBV9 and TRBJ2-3; D not certain. The length of the CDR3 is 14 residues. The V gene lost 2 bases and the J gene lost 1 base, with 8 bases spanning the gap. Germline V gives CDR1 SGDLS, CDR2 YYNGEE. CDR3 protein: CASSVVGGTDTQYF. DNA of the CDR3: TGTGCCAGCAGCGTGGTGGGTGGCACAGATACGCAGTATTTT.

The CDR3 here is CASSKDRGTYEQYF. In DNA, the CDR3 is TGTGCCAGCAGCAAGGACAGGGGAACCTACGAGCAGTACTTC. This chain uses TRBV2 with TRBJ2-7; 9 bases fit TRBD1. V lost 6 bases and J lost 2; bases outside the gene matches: 5. The CDR3 length is 14 residues. Germline V CDR1 and CDR2: SNHLY, FYNNEI.

V usage is TRBV12-3 or TRBV12-4 and J usage is TRBJ2-1, with unresolved D. The CDR3 runs 14 residues. The V end was cut by 4 bases, the J end by 0 bases, with 7 bases between. CDR3 in amino acids: CASSSYSSYNEQFF. The CDR3 nucleotides are TGTGCCAGCAGTTCCTATTCCTCCTACAATGAGCAGTTCTTC.

The rearrangement links TRBV29-1 to TRBJ1-2; TRBD1 is a possible D gene (5 bases). Looked up from germline, CDR1 is SQVTM and CDR2 is ANQGSEA. V was cut by 0 bases and J by 6 bases, with 20 bases left in between. The CDR3 sequence is 16 residues long. This CDR3 is CSVEEFRGGESHGYTF. The DNA of the CDR3 is TGCAGCGTTGAAGAGTTTCGGGGAGGGGAGAGCCATGGCTACACCTTC.

This chain uses TRBV6-5 with TRBJ2-7, with TRBD2 matching 7 bases. CDR1 is MNHEY and CDR2 is SVGAGI in the germline V gene. The V segment lost 7 bases and the J segment 5 bases; nucleotides outside the gene matches: 2. The CDR3 is made up of 11 amino acids. In DNA, the CDR3 is TGTGCCAGCACCCGGGGGGACGAGCAGTACTTC. This codes for CASTRGDEQYF.

This chain joins TRBV9 and TRBJ2-1; no clear D gene. CDR3 size: 17 residues. V lost 3 bases and J lost 0, with 16 bases in between. Germline V CDR1 and CDR2: SGDLS, YYNGEE. The CDR3 nucleotides are TGTGCCAGCAGCGCGAGACTCCAAAGGAGCTCCTACAATGAGCAGTTCTTC. It encodes CASSARLQRSSYNEQFF.

The chain joins TRBV30 to TRBJ2-1, with 16 positions matching TRBD2. Germline V gene sequence: CDR1 GTSNPN, CDR2 SVGIG (reference sequence). V lost 7 bases and J lost 3; bases outside the gene matches: 12. There are 18 residues in the CDR3. The CDR3 is CAYSSGTSGRAHYNEQFF. The DNA of the CDR3 is TGTGCCTACTCCTCCGGGACTAGCGGGAGGGCCCACTACAATGAGCAGTTCTTC.